This T cell receptor beta chain comes out of a study of T cell responses to AZD1222 COVID-19 vaccine. Study in general: Pooling covered second doses at about 4 or about 12 weeks.

Turning to this clone: As yet, its antigen is unknown.

Study-wide results and caveats: There were repertoire samples only from the period after the peak T cell response. White British ancestry dominated among donors, who included more females, and clonal diversity was possibly underestimated. Regions 160-218 and 743-854 dominated among vaccine-associated CD4 TCRs spanning spike.

This CDR3 has 14 amino acids. The germline V and J ends were trimmed by 1 base and 0 bases, with 5 bases remaining between them. From germline, CDR1 is SGHDT and CDR2 YYEEEE. TCRdb's copy holds only in-frame clones and misses some; the assay was immunoSEQ multiplex PCR. Of over 75,000 clones listed, around 90% were seen once; the top ten hold 2.4%. Sequenced material: peripheral blood, taken on day 0 of AZD1222 vaccination. The sequence was obtained from an adult in good health. The chain has TRBV5-6 and TRBJ1-5; D remains ambiguous. The chain's CDR3 is CASSLLDSNQPQHF. The CDR3 DNA reads as TGTGCCAGCAGCTTGCTGGATAGCAATCAGCCCCAGCATTTT.